The 28 T cell receptor beta chains listed next were all sequenced from one sample in a study of blood T cell repertoires in COVID-19. Libraries were prepared by immunoSEQ multiplex PCR; TCRdb keeps only in-frame clonotypes and omits some of them. The data hold under 250,000 clones, with around 90% observed a single time. Sequences were obtained from PBMCs or T cells enriched from blood (not recorded which). These receptors originate from a woman aged 25 to 39 with acute COVID-19.

The gene calls are TRBV30 and TRBJ2-5, with TRBD2 identical over 10 bases. Trimming at V came to 1 base and at J to 1 base, leaving 6 bases not matched to a gene. This CDR3 has 16 amino acids. Germline V gene data show CDR1 as GTSNPN and CDR2 as SVGIG (reference sequence). The CDR3 DNA sequence: TGTGCCTGGAGTGGGGTTAGCGGGGGGTCCCAAGAGACCCAGTACTTC. Amino acid sequence: CAWSGVSGGSQETQYF. Filled out from reference TRBV30 and TRBJ2-5, the complete variable domain reads SQTIHQWPATLVQPVGSPLSLECTVEGTSNPNLYWYRQAAGRGLQLLFYSVGIGQISSEVPQNLSASRPQDRQFILSSKKLLLSDSGFYLCAWSGVSGGSQETQYFGPGTRLLVL.

This chain joins TRBV6-5 and TRBJ2-2; D might be TRBD2 (5 bases). The V end was cut by 0 bases, the J end by 7 bases, with 6 bases between. Germline values: CDR1 MNHEY, CDR2 SVGAGI. This CDR3 comprises 13 residues. The CDR3 loop reads CASSYSEDGELFF. As DNA, the CDR3 is TGTGCCAGCAGTTACTCGGAGGACGGGGAGCTGTTTTTT.

The V gene is TRBV9, the J gene TRBJ2-5, with TRBD2 as a possible D gene (6 bases). There are 15 residues in the CDR3. V lost 2 bases and J lost 4, with 15 bases in between. Germline assignment: CDR1 SGDLS and CDR2 YYNGEE. The CDR3 DNA reads as TGTGCCAGCAGCGTTACCGGGACTCTCCTAGAGACCCAGTACTTC. Protein product: CASSVTGTLLETQYF.

The chain couples TRBV7-2 to TRBJ2-7; a possible D gene is TRBD2 (5 bases). Trimming pared 0 bases from V and 3 bases from J, leaving 15 bases between. CDR1 and CDR2 from the germline V gene are SGHTA and FQGNSA. The CDR3 extends over 16 amino acids. The CDR3 DNA follows: TGTGCCAGCAGCTTAGCGTTCCGGGGATCGAGCTACGAGCAGTACTTC. Translation: CASSLAFRGSSYEQYF.

This chain connects TRBV5-5 to TRBJ2-1; a possible D gene is TRBD2 (6 bases). The CDR3 is made up of 13 amino acids. Trimming removed 4 bases at V and 6 bases at J, with 11 bases between. Germline-derived CDR1 and CDR2 are SGHKS and YYEKEE (reference sequence). The CDR3 coding sequence is TGTGCCAGCAGCGGAGGGACGGTCAATGAGCAGTTCTTC. This sequence encodes CASSGGTVNEQFF.

The chain combines TRBV30 with TRBJ2-7, with 12 bases matching TRBD2. This CDR3 comprises 16 residues. The junction had 11 bases not matched to a gene; V was cut back by 8 bases and J by 0 bases. Germline lookup yields CDR1 GTSNPN and CDR2 SVGIG (reference sequence). The DNA for the CDR3 is TGTGCCGGTTCCCGACTAGCGGGGGCAAGCTCCTACGAGCAGTACTTC. This gives the protein CAGSRLAGASSYEQYF.

The chain carries TRBV19 and TRBJ1-2, with a weak D call TRBD1 (5 bases). Trimming shortened V by 8 bases and J by 4 bases, and 11 bases separated the two germline ends. The CDR3 totals 12 residues. Germline-derived CDR1 and CDR2 are LNHDA and SQIVND (reference sequence). CDR3 nucleotides: TGTGCCAGTTGGGGGACTTTCTATGGCTACACCTTC. Protein: CASWGTFYGYTF.

This chain links TRBV5-1 with TRBJ1-1; weak D call: TRBD1 (5 bases). The CDR3 extends over 13 amino acids. The germline V and J ends were trimmed by 4 bases and 8 bases, with 15 bases remaining between them. Germline assignment: CDR1 SGHRS and CDR2 YFSETQ. CDR3 DNA: TGCGCCAGCAGCCTGAGGGGAGGCTCCGAAGCTTTCTTT. This encodes CASSLRGGSEAFF.

The V and J genes are TRBV29-1 and TRBJ2-3; 7 bases are shared with TRBD2. J lost 5 bases, V lost 4 bases, and 9 bases had no gene match. The CDR3 covers 14 residues. CDR1 and CDR2 from the germline V gene are SQVTM and ANQGSEA. CDR3 sequence reads: CSVAGSGFGDTQYF. The CDR3 DNA is TGCAGCGTTGCCGGTAGCGGGTTCGGAGATACGCAGTATTTT.

This clone has a single count. The chain uses TRBV4-2 and TRBJ1-1; D unresolved. Trimming removed 0 bases from V and 1 base from J, with 12 bases in between. The CDR3 runs 16 residues. CDR1 is LGHNA, CDR2 YNFKEQ, per germline. CDR3 loop: CASSQETRAGNTEAFF. The CDR3 DNA follows: TGTGCCAGCAGCCAAGAAACAAGAGCGGGGAACACTGAAGCTTTCTTT.

V usage is TRBV19 and J usage is TRBJ1-4; D is undetermined. The germline V gene has CDR1 LNHDA and CDR2 SQIVND (reference sequence). The CDR3 loop spans 13 amino acids. Trimming shortened V by 7 bases and J by 7 bases, and 13 bases separated the two germline ends. This CDR3 reads CASTGREAEKLFF. CDR3 coding DNA: TGTGCCAGTACGGGAAGGGAGGCTGAAAAACTGTTTTTT.

V is TRBV27 and J is TRBJ1-1; 7 bases are shared with TRBD1. The CDR3 consists of 14 residues. Germline loops: CDR1 MNHEY, CDR2 SMNVEV (reference sequence). V was pared by 9 bases and J by 1 base, with 8 bases of the junction left unmatched. The CDR3 region has the DNA TGTGCCAGGTTAACCGGGACAGAGAACACTGAAGCTTTCTTT. Amino acid sequence: CARLTGTENTEAFF.

The rearrangement uses TRBV24-1 and TRBJ2-1, with D possibly TRBD1 on 6 matching bases. The germline V gene has CDR1 KGHDR and CDR2 SFDVKD. The length of the CDR3 is 13 residues. V lost 5 bases and J lost 9, with 13 bases in between. The CDR3 sequence is CATSVRGFSEQFF. Here the CDR3 DNA reads TGTGCCACCAGTGTAAGGGGGTTCAGTGAGCAGTTCTTC.

The CDR3 region has the DNA TGTGCCAGCAGGACCGGGACTAGCGGGGGGGGCACAGATACGCAGTATTTT. This codes for CASRTGTSGGGTDTQYF. V and J are TRBV2 and TRBJ2-3, with 16 bases identical to TRBD2. Germline CDR1 and CDR2: SNHLY and FYNNEI. V lost 6 bases to trimming and J lost 1 base; unmatched junction nucleotides: 4. The CDR3 contains 17 residues.

This rearrangement joins TRBV19 to TRBJ1-2; 7 bases line up with TRBD1. Germline V gene lookup returns CDR1 LNHDA and CDR2 SQIVND (reference sequence). After removal of 5 bases from V and 4 bases from J, the junction contained 7 bases not matched to a gene. The CDR3 runs to 14 residues. The CDR3 spells CASSPQGELYGYTF. The CDR3 DNA reads as TGTGCCAGTAGTCCCCAGGGGGAGCTCTATGGCTACACCTTC.

The chain employs TRBV6-2 or TRBV6-3 and TRBJ1-5, with a tentative D call TRBD1 (5 bases). Per the germline V gene, CDR1 is MNHEY and CDR2 is SVGEGT. This CDR3 contains 15 residues. Trimming shortened V by 2 bases and J by 4 bases, and 12 bases separated the two germline ends. As DNA, the CDR3 is TGTGCCAGCAGTTACACGGGAGGGGATAATCAGCCCCAGCATTTT. Its protein is CASSYTGGDNQPQHF.

CDR3 sequence: CASSGSGLAGASTDTQYF. For the CDR3, the DNA is TGCGCCAGCAGTGGTTCAGGACTAGCGGGGGCTAGCACAGATACGCAGTATTTT. The rearrangement uses TRBV10-1 and TRBJ2-3; 13 nucleotides line up with TRBD2. Germline lookup yields CDR1 WNHNN and CDR2 SYGVQD (reference sequence). V dropped 4 bases and J dropped 0; count of bases not matched to a gene: 7. The CDR3 has 18 amino acids.

The rearrangement uses TRBV5-6 and TRBJ2-5; maybe TRBD1 (6 bases). Trimming removed 6 bases from V and 1 base from J, with 10 bases in between. The CDR3 extends over 13 amino acids. Germline V CDR1 and CDR2: SGHDT, YYEEEE. The DNA for the CDR3 is TGTGCCAGCAATACAGGGATCCAAGAGACCCAGTACTTC. It encodes CASNTGIQETQYF.

The chain combines TRBV4-1 with TRBJ2-1; 9 positions agree with TRBD2. The CDR3 runs 19 residues. Germline lookup yields CDR1 MGHRA and CDR2 YSYEKL. V lost 1 base, J lost 0 bases, and 10 bases stayed unmatched. CDR3 DNA: TGCGCCAGCAGCCAAGGAATCAAGACTAGCGGAAACTCCTACAATGAGCAGTTCTTC. Translation: CASSQGIKTSGNSYNEQFF.

A single count supports this clone. The chain couples TRBV10-2 to TRBJ2-5; D may be TRBD2 (5 bases). Germline CDR1 and CDR2: WSHSY and SAAADI. The CDR3 loop spans 15 amino acids. V was cut by 0 bases and J by 5 bases, with 13 bases left in between. The CDR3 DNA follows: TGCGCCAGCAGTGAGTCGACCGGGGAAGGGGAGACCCAGTACTTC. Protein: CASSESTGEGETQYF.

The J gene is TRBJ1-2, the V gene TRBV27; 7 positions agree with TRBD1. Germline V CDR1 and CDR2: MNHEY, SMNVEV (reference sequence). This CDR3 is built from 13 residues. Trimming at V came to 8 bases and at J to 4 bases, leaving 7 bases not matched to a gene. The CDR3 sequence is CASGPGQIYGYTF. CDR3 coding DNA: TGTGCCAGCGGGCCGGGACAGATCTATGGCTACACCTTC.

This clone was recorded many times. The CDR3 region has the DNA TGTGCCAGCAGCAAAGGGGACAGGTCCTACGAGCAGTACTTC. Translation gives CASSKGDRSYEQYF. This sequence joins TRBV21-1 and TRBJ2-7; the table's D call, TRBD1, has no DNA check behind it. TRBV21-1 is designated a pseudogene. CDR3 length: 14 amino acids.

This chain joins TRBV6-1 and TRBJ2-7; 7 bases agree with TRBD1. The CDR3 runs to 12 residues. Per the germline V gene, CDR1 is MNHNS and CDR2 is SASEGT. V gave up 11 bases and J gave up 5 bases; unmatched junction bases: 9. The DNA for the CDR3 is TGTGCCTCTCGAGGGGGCAGCGACGAGCAGTACTTC. Translating it yields CASRGGSDEQYF.

This clone was seen only a few times. The rearrangement joins TRBV20-1 to TRBJ2-5, with 8 bases identical to TRBD2. This CDR3 is 15 amino acids long. With V trimmed by 3 bases and J by 0 bases, 6 bases remained unmatched. CDR1 and CDR2 (germline): DFQATT, SNEGSKA (reference sequence). This CDR3 reads CSASAGGHYQETQYF. CDR3 nucleotides: TGCAGTGCTAGTGCGGGGGGCCATTACCAAGAGACCCAGTACTTC.

The J gene is TRBJ1-1, the V gene TRBV7-2, with D possibly matching TRBD1 (5 bases). The germline CDR1 and CDR2 sequences are SGHTA and FQGNSA. The CDR3 has 15 amino acids. V dropped 6 bases and J dropped 5 bases, with 19 bases sitting between them. CDR3 nucleotide sequence: TGTGCCAGCAGTTCAGATGGGGAGGGGAGAACTGAAGCTTTCTTT. It is translated as CASSSDGEGRTEAFF.

This clone was recorded once. This chain joins TRBV9 and TRBJ1-1; tentative D call: TRBD1 (6 bases). The V end lost 3 bases, the J end lost 1 base, and 10 bases lay between the germline ends. Germline CDR1 SGDLS, CDR2 YYNGEE. CDR3 size: 14 residues. The CDR3 is CASSAGVGNTEAFF. CDR3 bases: TGTGCCAGCAGCGCAGGGGTTGGGAACACTGAAGCTTTCTTT.

This rearrangement joins TRBV9 to TRBJ1-4; D is uncertain. V was cut by 4 bases and J by 3 bases, with 13 bases left in between. Germline CDR1 and CDR2: SGDLS and YYNGEE. This CDR3 is built from 15 residues. CDR3 sequence (DNA): TGTGCCAGCAGCCCTTCTCTGAACTCTAATGAAAAACTGTTTTTT. The encoded protein is CASSPSLNSNEKLFF.

The chain has TRBV18 and TRBJ2-7; 7 bases agree with TRBD1. The germline V gene encodes CDR1 KGHSH and CDR2 LQKENI. The CDR3 is 14 residues long. V lost 5 bases to trimming and J lost 2 bases; unmatched junction nucleotides: 6. In DNA form, the CDR3 reads TGTGCCAGCTCAAAGGACAGGTTTACCTACGAGCAGTACTTC. It encodes CASSKDRFTYEQYF.